This T cell receptor beta chain was identified in a study of CD8 T cells in Susac syndrome. Study-wide points: The study conceded that its TCR sequencing and HLA analysis involved relatively few individuals.

Trimming removed 5 bases from V and 0 bases from J, with 16 bases in between. This CDR3 comprises 17 residues. With random hexamers, reverse transcription was performed on about 0.5 to 1 ug of RNA. A single record per CDR3 protein comes from TCRdb applying MiXCR to the immunoSEQ multiplex PCR reads. The sample yields about 60,000 distinct CDR3 sequences, over 85% seen once. A remark on this clonotype: The antigen remains undetermined.

This TCR was sampled from a human donor with multiple sclerosis. Sequencing input: CD8+ T cells from PBMCs. The rearrangement uses TRBV12-3 or TRBV12-4 and TRBJ1-4; D is undetermined. The CDR3 is CASSPRDGRATNEKLFF. The CDR3 nucleotides read TGTGCCAGCAGTCCCCGCGACGGGCGGGCAACTAATGAAAAACTGTTTTTT.